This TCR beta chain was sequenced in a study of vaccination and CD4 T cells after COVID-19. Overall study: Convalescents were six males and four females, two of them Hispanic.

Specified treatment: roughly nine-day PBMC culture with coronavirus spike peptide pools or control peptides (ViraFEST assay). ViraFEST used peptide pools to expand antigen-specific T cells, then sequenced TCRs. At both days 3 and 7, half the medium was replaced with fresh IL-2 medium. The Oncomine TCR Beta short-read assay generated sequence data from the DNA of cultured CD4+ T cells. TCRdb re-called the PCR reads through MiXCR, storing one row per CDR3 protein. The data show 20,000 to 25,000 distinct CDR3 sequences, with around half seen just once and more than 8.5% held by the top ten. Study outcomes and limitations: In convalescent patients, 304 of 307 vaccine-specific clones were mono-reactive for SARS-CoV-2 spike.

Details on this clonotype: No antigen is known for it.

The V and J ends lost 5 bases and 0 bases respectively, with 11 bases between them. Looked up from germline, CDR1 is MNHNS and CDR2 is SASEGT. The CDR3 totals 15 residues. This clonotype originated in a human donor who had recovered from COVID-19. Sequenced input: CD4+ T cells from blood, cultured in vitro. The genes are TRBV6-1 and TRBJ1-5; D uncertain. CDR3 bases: TGTGCCAGCAGTATGGAAGGTTATAGCAATCAGCCCCAGCATTTT. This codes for CASSMEGYSNQPQHF.